This T cell receptor beta chain was sequenced during a study of T cells in Graves' hyperthyroidism and ophthalmopathy. Overall study: Peripheral blood was secured at the point of initial diagnosis, before any treatment.

Amplification of TCR beta CDR3 regions was performed using RNA transcripts as template. The HTBI primer set drove a first-round RT-PCR of the TCR CDR3. TCRdb ran MiXCR on the multiplex PCR reads and lists one entry per CDR3 protein. The profile shows about 700,000 distinct CDR3 sequences, approximately 14% of them singletons. This clonotype has at least ten counts. Cells are PBMCs isolated from about 10 ml of fresh blood. This CDR3 is built from 14 residues. Per germline, CDR1 SGHRS and CDR2 YFSETQ. Trimming cost V 4 bases and J 7 bases, with 14 bases left between them. This TCR derives from a woman aged 18-35 years with Graves' hyperthyroidism. This sequence joins TRBV5-1 and TRBJ1-4; D may be TRBD1 (6 bases). The specimen sequenced was blood. In DNA form, the CDR3 reads TGCGCCAGCAGCGTCAGGGACACGGGTGAAAAACTGTTTTTT. The encoded protein is CASSVRDTGEKLFF. The whole variable domain, filled in from reference TRBV5-1 and TRBJ1-4, reads KAGVTQTPRYLIKTRGQQVTLSCSPISGHRSVSWYQQTPGQGLQFLFEYFSETQRNKGNFPGRFSGRQFSNSRSEMNVSTLELGDSALYLCASSVRDTGEKLFFGSGTQLSVL.